Listed below are T cell receptor beta chains from one sample, sequenced in a study of monozygotic twins with inflammatory bowel disease. One entry per CDR3 protein, without DNA, is what TCRdb gives after re-calling the 5' RACE reads. Its table lists 300,000 to 400,000 distinct CDR3 sequences. Sequenced sample: blood. All receptors derive from a human donor with ulcerative colitis or Crohn's disease, or a healthy co-twin of an affected twin (not recorded which). Both conserved end residues are part of each CDR3.

>TRBV6-5|TRBJ1-1
CASSYSISRSPAPGVF
>TRBV6-1|TRBJ2-6
CASRLQSSGANVLTF
>TRBV12-3/TRBV12-4|TRBJ2-7
CASSLKTDLYEQYF
>TRBV12-3/TRBV12-4|TRBJ2-7
CASSLTGTSGSYEQYF
>TRBV10-2|TRBJ1-3
CASGEGPENTIYF
>TRBV10-3|TRBJ2-3
CAISETSQSTDTQYF
>TRBV7-2|TRBJ1-5
CASSYTGVNQPQHF
>TRBV5-1|TRBJ2-4
CASSLAGWASGRNIQYF
>TRBV30|TRBJ2-3
CAWSGEAADTQYF
>TRBV9|TRBJ2-2
CASSASGRSTGELFF
>TRBV12-3/TRBV12-4|TRBJ2-5
CASSGNLLGETQYF
>TRBV11-2|TRBJ2-2
CASSLVGGLAGMDTGELFF
>TRBV5-1|TRBJ1-2
CASSLEGIGLYGYTF
>TRBV29-1|TRBJ2-5
CSVDPLGLAYQETQYF
>TRBV5-1|TRBJ1-1
CASSLVSGQGGAFF
>TRBV5-1|TRBJ2-3
CASYPGFSTDTQYF
>TRBV18|TRBJ1-2
CASSPDKPGQANGYTF
>TRBV20-1|TRBJ2-1
CSARESGTEPYNEQFF
>TRBV19|TRBJ1-1
CASAGTLNTEAFF
>TRBV4-1|TRBJ1-2
CASSQADLGYTF
>TRBV19|TRBJ2-2
CASSIYGSPGELFF
>TRBV11-2|TRBJ2-7
CASSSHPGQAYEQYF
>TRBV11-2|TRBJ1-1
CASSLHQGFSTEAFF
>TRBV12-3/TRBV12-4|TRBJ1-2
CASSLALEGNYGYTF
>TRBV30|TRBJ1-2
CAWRGRLPGHFNYGYTF
>TRBV20-1|TRBJ2-7
CSAALQGPTTGSDEQYF
>TRBV28|TRBJ1-2
CASSPRQDSYGYTF
>TRBV11-3|TRBJ2-1
CASSLVGLAGPNEQFF
>TRBV20-1|TRBJ2-2
CSAMDTGELFF
>TRBV18|TRBJ2-7
CASSPGLANEQYF
>TRBV5-1|TRBJ1-1
CASSFQEGGTEAFF
>TRBV6-5|TRBJ2-7
CASSYSFHRSSYEQYF
>TRBV29-1|TRBJ2-2
CSVTRGTGELFF
>TRBV5-1|TRBJ2-5
CASSLSGNQETQYF
>TRBV18|TRBJ1-5
CASSPGPNQPQHF
>TRBV11-2|TRBJ2-1
CASSLGLAGVNEQFF
>TRBV13|TRBJ2-1
CASTSSTSGSRNEQFF
>TRBV28|TRBJ2-3
CASSLYVRVSDTQYF
>TRBV10-3|TRBJ2-3
CAISERDSQYF
>TRBV19|TRBJ2-5
CASRKRPGDYQETQYF
>TRBV27|TRBJ1-5
CASSTRWSSNQPQHF
>TRBV7-7|TRBJ2-3
CASSPGQRADTQYF
>TRBV28|TRBJ1-2
CASSLEGAPYGYTF
>TRBV12-3/TRBV12-4|TRBJ2-3
CASNQHWDTQYF
>TRBV20-1|TRBJ1-5
CSARDRGSAGVRQPQHF
>TRBV5-1|TRBJ2-1
CASSLDGRNYNEQFF
>TRBV28|TRBJ2-7
CASSGLASGLYEQYF
>TRBV9|TRBJ2-2
CASSVDSDTGELFF
>TRBV7-8|TRBJ1-1
CASIELDTGNTEAFF
>TRBV12-3/TRBV12-4|TRBJ1-3
CASSGRDRAPFSGNTIYF
>TRBV5-1|TRBJ2-2
CASSLDTTSGGAGNTGELFF
>TRBV6-6|TRBJ1-2
CASSYGQEDYGYTF
>TRBV2|TRBJ2-5
CASSERGPGTQYF
>TRBV9|TRBJ2-3
CASSVSFGRDTQYF
>TRBV27|TRBJ2-7
CASKGVQGKTYEQYF
>TRBV5-1|TRBJ1-4
CASSLDGVGEKLFF
>TRBV12-3/TRBV12-4|TRBJ2-2
CASSFRQVLSGELFF
>TRBV5-1|TRBJ2-7
CSSAQGRGFEQYF
>TRBV7-6|TRBJ2-3
CASSLVQGPATDTQYF
>TRBV2|TRBJ2-5
CATRGTRETQYF